What follows are 21 T cell receptor beta chains derived from one specimen sequenced in a study of blood T cell repertoires in COVID-19. Generated by immunoSEQ multiplex PCR, the TCRdb table keeps only in-frame clones and is missing some. This table has 150,000 to 200,000 clones, 75% to 90% appearing once. Sequencing was carried out using peripheral blood. The receptors here all came from a woman aged 80 or over with active or convalescent COVID-19.

V gene TRBV4-3 combines with J gene TRBJ1-6; TRBD1 matches at 9 bases. V was clipped by 0 bases and J by 6 bases; unmatched bases: 9. Looked up from germline, CDR1 is LGHNA and CDR2 is YSLEER. The CDR3 totals 18 residues. CDR3 bases: TGCGCCAGCAGCCAAGATCCCTCCGGGACAGGGATTAATTCACCCCTCCACTTT. This sequence encodes CASSQDPSGTGINSPLHF.

V is TRBV5-5 and J is TRBJ1-2, with D perhaps TRBD1 (5 bases). This CDR3 contains 12 residues. V dropped 5 bases and J dropped 4 bases, with 9 bases sitting between them. Germline CDR1 SGHKS, CDR2 YYEKEE (reference sequence). CDR3 sequence reads: CASRTASYGYTF. DNA for the CDR3: TGTGCCAGCAGGACAGCTAGCTATGGCTACACCTTC.

This chain links TRBV29-1 with TRBJ2-7; possibly TRBD1 for D (6 bases). Germline CDR1 and CDR2: SQVTM and ANQGSEA. Between the trimmed V and J ends, which lost 4 bases and 2 bases, there was a span of 9 bases. The CDR3 covers 12 residues. The CDR3 protein is CSVGTVPYEQYF. In nucleotides, the CDR3 is TGCAGCGTTGGGACAGTTCCCTACGAGCAGTACTTC.

The chain combines TRBV19 with TRBJ1-6; TRBD1 might be the D (5 bases). The germline V gene encodes CDR1 LNHDA and CDR2 SQIVND (reference sequence). The CDR3 is made up of 16 amino acids. The V gene lost 10 bases and the J gene lost 0 bases, with 16 bases spanning the gap. The CDR3 DNA is TGTGCCACCACCGGTGGGACTAACTCCTATAATTCACCCCTCCACTTT. Translating gives CATTGGTNSYNSPLHF. The whole variable domain, remainder taken from reference TRBV19 and TRBJ1-6, is DGGITQSPKYLFRKEGQNVTLSCEQNLNHDAMYWYRQDPGQGLRLIYYSQIVNDFQKGDIAEGYSVSREKKESFPLTVTSAQKNPTAFYLCATTGGTNSYNSPLHFGNGTRLTVT.

This clone was counted once. V and J are TRBV29-1 and TRBJ1-2; D remains unclear. CDR1 SQVTM and CDR2 ANQGSEA come from the germline V gene. The CDR3 totals 13 residues. V was clipped by 6 bases and J by 6 bases, with 17 bases between them. As DNA, the CDR3 is TGCAGCGTGGGAGATAGGGTCGCGAATGGCTACACCTTC. It encodes CSVGDRVANGYTF.

This chain joins TRBV27 and TRBJ2-1, with 12 bases aligning to TRBD2. This CDR3 has 15 amino acids. J was trimmed by 9 bases and V by 0 bases; bases with no gene match: 3. Germline V gene lookup returns CDR1 MNHEY and CDR2 SMNVEV (reference sequence). For the CDR3, the DNA is TGTGCCAGCAGTTTATCGCTAGCGGGGGGGAGTGAGCAGTTCTTC. It translates to CASSLSLAGGSEQFF.

The chain joins TRBV2 to TRBJ1-6; the D gene is possibly TRBD1 (6 bases). V gave up 7 bases and J gave up 7 bases, with 17 bases separating them. The germline CDR1 and CDR2 sequences are SNHLY and FYNNEI. CDR3 size: 15 residues. The CDR3 loop is CASTSVGGRNSPLHF. For the CDR3, the DNA is TGTGCCAGCACCTCGGTGGGGGGGCGGAATTCACCCCTCCACTTT.

The rearrangement joins TRBV6-2 or TRBV6-3 to TRBJ2-1; 14 bases agree with TRBD2. CDR3 length: 18 residues. Germline CDR1 is MNHEY and CDR2 is SVGEGT. J gave up 7 bases and V 0 bases, and 8 bases lay outside the gene matches. CDR3 protein: CASSYSGTSGGFGNEQFF. CDR3 DNA: TGTGCCAGCAGTTACTCCGGGACTAGCGGGGGATTTGGAAATGAGCAGTTCTTC.

This clone was seen a handful of times. The chain recombines TRBV28 with TRBJ1-5, with TRBD1 matching over 8 bases. Germline V gives CDR1 MDHEN, CDR2 SYDVKM. The CDR3 is 15 residues long. J was trimmed by 1 base and V by 6 bases; bases with no gene match: 5. The CDR3 DNA sequence: TGTGCCAGCAGACCGGACAGGGAAAGCAATCAGCCCCAGCATTTT. It specifies CASRPDRESNQPQHF. Full variable domain (rest looked up from reference TRBV28 and TRBJ1-5): DVKVTQSSRYLVKRTGEKVFLECVQDMDHENMFWYRQDPGLGLRLIYFSYDVKMKEKGDIPEGYSVSREKKERFSLILESASTNQTSMYLCASRPDRESNQPQHFGDGTRLSIL.

The V gene is TRBV7-6, the J gene TRBJ2-3; TRBD2 matches 8 bases. The CDR3 is 17 residues long. V was pared by 5 bases and J by 0 bases, with 10 bases of the junction left unmatched. The germline V gene has CDR1 SGHVS and CDR2 FNYEAQ. Here the CDR3 reads CASSPTFSGASTDTQYF. The CDR3 nucleotides read TGTGCCAGCAGCCCTACCTTTAGCGGGGCTAGCACAGATACGCAGTATTTT. The full variable domain, completed using reference TRBV7-6 and TRBJ2-3, is GAGVSQSPRYKVTKRGQDVALRCDPISGHVSLYWYRQALGQGPEFLTYFNYEAQQDKSGLPNDRFSAERPEGSISTLTIQRTEQRDSAMYRCASSPTFSGASTDTQYFGPGTRLTVL.

This sequence joins TRBV19 and TRBJ2-5; unclear D gene. The CDR3 extends over 14 amino acids. Trimming removed 0 bases at V and 5 bases at J, with 10 bases between. Germline V gene data show CDR1 as LNHDA and CDR2 as SQIVND (reference sequence). The CDR3 here is CASSIEGPAETQYF. DNA of the CDR3: TGTGCCAGTAGTATAGAGGGCCCTGCCGAGACCCAGTACTTC.

V and J are TRBV19 and TRBJ1-4; 8 bases line up with TRBD1. The CDR3 is 15 residues long. The V gene's germline CDR1 is LNHDA and CDR2 SQIVND (reference sequence). After removal of 6 bases from V and 8 bases from J, the junction contained 11 bases not matched to a gene. CDR3: CASRPPGTGGEKLFF. The CDR3 region has the DNA TGTGCCAGTAGGCCACCCGGGACAGGCGGGGAAAAACTGTTTTTT.

The CDR3 region is CATSRDRTGDAKLFF. CDR3 coding DNA: TGTGCCACCAGCAGAGATCGGACAGGGGACGCGAAACTGTTTTTT. V is TRBV15 and J is TRBJ1-4; 9 nucleotides align to TRBD1. This CDR3 is 15 amino acids long. V lost 0 bases to trimming and J lost 11 bases; unmatched junction nucleotides: 7. The germline CDR1 and CDR2 sequences are LNHNV and YYDKDF (reference sequence).

The chain recombines TRBV21-1 with TRBJ2-3; no check of the table's D call, TRBD1, against the DNA was made. TRBV21-1 is deemed a pseudogene. CDR3 length equals 16 residues. The CDR3 nucleotides are TGTGCCAGCAGCAAGACAGGGGGCCTGTGGGCAGATACGCAGTATTTT. It specifies CASSKTGGLWADTQYF.

The chain has TRBV18 and TRBJ1-1; unclear D gene. Germline CDR1 is KGHSH and CDR2 is LQKENI. There are 13 residues in the CDR3. The ends were cut back, 3 bases at V and 4 bases at J, with 9 bases in the middle. DNA for the CDR3: TGTGCCAGCTCACCCAGACCAGGCACTGAAGCTTTCTTT. Its translation: CASSPRPGTEAFF.

The sample holds one count of this clone. The chain links TRBV27 to TRBJ1-1; 8 nucleotides line up with TRBD1. Germline CDR1 reads MNHEY; CDR2 reads SMNVEV (reference sequence). This CDR3 spans 12 amino acids. Unmatched junction bases numbered 6, after V lost 9 bases and J lost 6 bases. The CDR3 DNA is TGTGCCAGTAGACAGGGGTCGTCTGAAGCTTTCTTT. This translates into CASRQGSSEAFF.

The chain has TRBV6-5 and TRBJ1-6; D call uncertain. Between the trimmed V and J ends, which lost 10 bases and 6 bases, there was a span of 10 bases. The V gene's germline CDR1 is MNHEY and CDR2 SVGAGI. CDR3 length equals 12 residues. CDR3 residues: CAIEDFNSPLHF. CDR3 sequence (DNA): TGTGCCATTGAGGATTTTAATTCACCCCTCCACTTT.

V gene TRBV20-1 combines with J gene TRBJ1-1, with 7 bases aligning to TRBD1. In germline, CDR1 is DFQATT, CDR2 SNEGSKA (reference sequence). V gave up 5 bases and J gave up 11 bases; unmatched junction bases: 8. The CDR3 has 11 amino acids. This chain's CDR3 is CSALQGPRAFF. The CDR3 DNA follows: TGCAGTGCTTTACAGGGGCCCAGGGCTTTCTTT.

This clone was seen a few times. This chain connects TRBV4-3 to TRBJ1-1; no reliable D call. The CDR3 sequence is 14 residues long. CDR1 is LGHNA and CDR2 is YSLEER in the germline V gene. V shed 0 bases and J shed 4 bases, with 9 bases lying between them. CDR3 protein: CASSQEEVSTEAFF. CDR3 in DNA: TGCGCCAGCAGCCAAGAGGAGGTGAGCACTGAAGCTTTCTTT.

J is TRBJ1-5 and V is TRBV19; 10 bases fit TRBD1. There are 17 residues in the CDR3. Germline V lookup: CDR1 LNHDA, CDR2 SQIVND (reference sequence). V gave up 6 bases and J gave up 5 bases; unmatched junction bases: 13. The CDR3 DNA reads as TGTGCCAGTAGGGGACAGGGGTTGTTGGTAAGGGATCAGCCCCAGCATTTT. Its translation is CASRGQGLLVRDQPQHF.

The V call is TRBV18, the J call TRBJ1-3, with 9 bases matching TRBD1. After removal of 3 bases from V and 8 bases from J, the junction contained 2 bases not matched to a gene. Germline values: CDR1 KGHSH, CDR2 LQKENI. The CDR3 is made up of 13 amino acids. The CDR3 DNA reads TGTGCCAGCTCACCGGGACAGGGTTACACCATATATTTT. This translates into CASSPGQGYTIYF.